The source of this TCR beta chain is a study of blood T cell repertoires in COVID-19. The data were produced by immunoSEQ multiplex PCR, yet TCRdb's version contains in-frame clones alone and is incomplete. The table lists about 270,000 clones, roughly nine tenths of them singletons. Germline values: CDR1 SNHLY, CDR2 FYNNEI. The CDR3 is made up of 20 amino acids. V trimming: 6 bases; J trimming: 0 bases; junction bases outside the gene matches: 19. This sequence was found in a woman younger than 35 who had recovered from COVID-19. The V call is TRBV2, the J call TRBJ1-4, with 7 bases identical to TRBD1. Material for sequencing was PBMCs or T cells enriched from blood (not recorded which). Written as DNA, the CDR3 is TGTGCCAGCAGGCCCCACCCTCGGGACAGAAGCATTGCAACTAATGAAAAACTGTTTTTT. Translation: CASRPHPRDRSIATNEKLFF.